This T cell receptor (beta chain) emerged from a study of cytomegalovirus exposure and HLA in healthy donors. Overall study: About 82 million unique TCRs from HLA-typed donors were held in an early release of data.

The CDR3 consists of 15 residues. Trimming at V came to 5 bases and at J to 7 bases, leaving 11 bases not matched to a gene. The germline CDR1 and CDR2 sequences are MNHEY and SMNVEV (reference sequence). It was with 60 Vbeta and 13 Jbeta primers that the PCR ran. The method was immunoSEQ multiplex PCR; TCRdb's version includes in-frame clones alone and lacks a portion of them. The sample consists of around 300,000 clones, just over 70% of them appearing once. This TCR was sampled from a female donor in good health and CMV-seronegative. J is TRBJ2-7 and V is TRBV27; 10 bases match TRBD2. The sample was PBMCs. CDR3 region: CASSELAGFWGEQYF. The CDR3 bases are TGTGCCAGCAGTGAACTAGCGGGGTTCTGGGGGGAGCAGTACTTC.